This T cell receptor beta chain came from a study of molecular identifiers for immune sequencing clone quantification. Study observations and caveats: Detecting spiked Jurkat TCR RNA from one cell among some 990,000 naive cells was reportedly possible.

Of note for this clonotype: Antigen unknown. A read error is possible here, since a much larger clone lies one base away.

The CDR3 totals 14 residues. TCR libraries were built in bulk with a published protocol and specific TCR primers. MiXCR, run by TCRdb on the PCR reads, gives a single entry per CDR3 protein. The top ten clones hold approximately 1.2% of a sample with around 43,000 distinct CDR3 sequences, around 21% of them seen once. The sequence came from a human donor in good health. Some libraries in this study had Jurkat cell RNA spiked in. V usage is TRBV5-3 and J usage is TRBJ2-7; 7 bases align to TRBD1. TRBV5-3 is placed among ORFs of uncertain function. Sequenced sample: naive CD8+ T cells from blood, with Jurkat cell RNA spiked in. Stated subset: FACS-sorted CD8+CD4-CCR7+CD45RA+ naive T cells. The CDR3 bases are TGTGCCAGCAGCTTGGGACAGAGTCTCTACGAGCAGTACTTC. Translated, it gives CASSLGQSLYEQYF.